The 14 T cell receptor beta chains below come from one sample, sequenced in a study of regulatory T cells in long-lasting Graves disease. For TCR beta, libraries came from iRepertoire HTBI primers and Arm-PCR of CDR3 regions. TCRdb passed the multiplex PCR reads through MiXCR, listing each CDR3 protein once. Of around 450,000 distinct CDR3 sequences listed, under 15% are singletons. Time point meaning: newly diagnosed GD, antithyroid drugs for less than 3 months. Scientists built the TCR library using RNA that was extracted from PBMCs. This same sample was also taken into another study, of T cells in Graves' hyperthyroidism and ophthalmopathy.

The sample in question was peripheral blood mononuclear cells (PBMCs), obtained at new diagnosis, from a patient treated with antithyroid drugs. The receptors here all came from a young woman with Graves disease.

A few counts support this clonotype. The V gene is TRBV6-1, the J gene TRBJ1-5, with a weak D call TRBD1 (5 bases). Germline lookup yields CDR1 MNHNS and CDR2 SASEGT. This CDR3 is 15 amino acids long. V lost 6 bases to trimming and J lost 3 bases, with 15 bases between them. The CDR3 spells CASSTRGVLNQPQHF. Here the CDR3 DNA reads TGTGCCAGCAGCACGCGAGGGGTCCTCAATCAGCCCCAGCATTTT.

The table lists this clonotype with many counts. V gene TRBV30 combines with J gene TRBJ2-7, with D hard to call. V lost 0 bases and J lost 1, with 4 bases in between. This CDR3 spans 12 amino acids. Germline CDR1 reads GTSNPN; CDR2 reads SVGIG (reference sequence). The CDR3: CAWSVPSYEQYF. CDR3 sequence (DNA): TGTGCCTGGAGTGTGCCGTCCTACGAGCAGTACTTC.

This clonotype was seen at least ten times. The gene calls are TRBV11-1 and TRBJ2-1, with 14 nucleotides matching TRBD2. This CDR3 has 16 amino acids. The germline V gene encodes CDR1 SGHAT and CDR2 FQDESV (reference sequence). V trimming: 1 base; J trimming: 5 bases; junction bases outside the gene matches: 1. The CDR3 coding sequence is TGTGCCAGCAGCTTAGAGGGACTAGCGGGAGACAATGAGCAGTTCTTC. Encoded protein: CASSLEGLAGDNEQFF.

The rearrangement links TRBV12-3 or TRBV12-4 to TRBJ2-1; TRBD2 aligns across 7 bases. Trimming cost V 5 bases and J 5 bases; bases outside gene matches: 12. The CDR3 spans 16 residues. The CDR3 here is CASSPLAVQPHNEQFF. The CDR3 nucleotides are TGTGCCAGCAGTCCTCTAGCGGTCCAGCCCCACAATGAGCAGTTCTTC.

This clonotype was seen at least ten times. The gene calls are TRBV5-1 and TRBJ2-7, with unresolved D. The CDR3 totals 13 residues. CDR1 is SGHRS and CDR2 is YFSETQ in the germline V gene. Trimming pared 0 bases from V and 5 bases from J, leaving 9 bases between. The CDR3 is CASSLVFNDEQYF. The DNA of the CDR3 is TGCGCCAGCAGCTTGGTTTTTAACGACGAGCAGTACTTC. The full variable domain, in which reference TRBV5-1 and TRBJ2-7 provide the parts outside the CDR3, is KAGVTQTPRYLIKTRGQQVTLSCSPISGHRSVSWYQQTPGQGLQFLFEYFSETQRNKGNFPGRFSGRQFSNSRSEMNVSTLELGDSALYLCASSLVFNDEQYFGPGTRLTVT.

This clonotype came up many times. The chain combines TRBV2 with TRBJ2-4, with D tentatively TRBD2 (6 bases). This CDR3 is 15 amino acids long. Germline V gene sequence: CDR1 SNHLY, CDR2 FYNNEI. V gave up 6 bases and J gave up 0 bases, with 12 bases separating them. This CDR3 reads CASRGTALAKNIQYF. For the CDR3, the DNA is TGTGCCAGCAGAGGGACTGCGCTAGCCAAAAACATTCAGTACTTC. The full variable domain, its missing parts supplied by reference TRBV2 and TRBJ2-4, is EPEVTQTPSHQVTQMGQEVILRCVPISNHLYFYWYRQILGQKVEFLVSFYNNEISEKSEIFDDQFSVERPDGSNFTLKIRSTKLEDSAMYFCASRGTALAKNIQYFGAGTRLSVL.

The CDR3 DNA follows: TGTGCCAGCAGCTTGGAGGCAGGGGCGCCTTACGAGCAGTACTTC. Translated, it gives CASSLEAGAPYEQYF. The J gene is TRBJ2-7, the V gene TRBV5-4, with D possibly being TRBD1 (6 bases). The CDR3 length is 15 residues. Between the trimmed V and J ends, which lost 0 bases and 4 bases, there was a span of 14 bases. Germline CDR1 and CDR2: SGHNT and YYREEE (reference sequence).

The table lists this clonotype with many counts. The chain is built from TRBV20-1 and TRBJ2-1, with 8 bases lining up with TRBD2. CDR3 size: 13 residues. Germline assignment: CDR1 DFQATT and CDR2 SNEGSKA (reference sequence). V trimming: 5 bases; J trimming: 6 bases; junction bases outside the gene matches: 6. CDR3 nucleotides: TGCAGTGCTTTCCCCGGGAGGGGCAATGAGCAGTTCTTC. Its translation is CSAFPGRGNEQFF.

This clonotype was recorded many times. The chain combines TRBV28 with TRBJ2-5, with 9 bases that match TRBD2. CDR1 and CDR2 (germline): MDHEN, SYDVKM. There are 16 residues in the CDR3. Trimming cost V 8 bases and J 2 bases; bases outside gene matches: 12. This CDR3 is CASAEMGGGGQETQYF. The CDR3 DNA is TGTGCCAGCGCAGAAATGGGCGGGGGGGGGCAAGAGACCCAGTACTTC. Drawing the rest from reference TRBV28 and TRBJ2-5, the complete variable domain is DVKVTQSSRYLVKRTGEKVFLECVQDMDHENMFWYRQDPGLGLRLIYFSYDVKMKEKGDIPEGYSVSREKKERFSLILESASTNQTSMYLCASAEMGGGGQETQYFGPGTRLLVL.

The V call is TRBV4-2, the J call TRBJ2-1, with a tentative D call TRBD2 (5 bases). CDR1 LGHNA and CDR2 YNFKEQ come from the germline V gene. The length of the CDR3 is 16 residues. The ends were cut back, 2 bases at V and 5 bases at J, with 16 bases in the middle. CDR3 nucleotides: TGTGCCAGCAGCCAACACCAAGCCAGCGGACACAATGAGCAGTTCTTC. It yields the protein CASSQHQASGHNEQFF.

The chain couples TRBV12-3 or TRBV12-4 to TRBJ2-7; 10 bases are shared with TRBD2. The J call may not be correct, given that the DNA end is closer to TRBJ2-3. The CDR3 runs 15 residues. The CDR3 is CASSRPGLAVNTQYF. In DNA form, the CDR3 reads TGTGCCAGCAGCCGACCAGGACTAGCGGTGAATACGCAGTATTTT.

Concerning this clonotype itself: A junction boundary mismatches the germline segment, possibly from a read error. The CDR3 bases are TGTGCCAGCAGTACTCCCCCGTCGGATAATGAGCAGCTCTTC. Translation: CASSTPPSDNEQLF. This chain links TRBV6-1 with TRBJ2-1; D remains unclear. Germline V gene lookup returns CDR1 MNHNS and CDR2 SASEGT. The CDR3 loop spans 14 amino acids.

This clonotype was counted many times. The chain has TRBV6-1 and TRBJ1-5, with a possible D match to TRBD1 (6 bases). There are 15 residues in the CDR3. CDR1 and CDR2 from the germline V gene are MNHNS and SASEGT. The V end was cut by 7 bases, the J end by 6 bases, with 19 bases between. The CDR3, as DNA: TGTGCCAGCAATGACAGGTTCACGCTGAGTCAGCCCCAGCATTTT. Amino acids: CASNDRFTLSQPQHF.

This clonotype was picked up many times. The J gene is TRBJ2-3, the V gene TRBV20-1; 9 bases agree with TRBD2. The CDR3 consists of 14 residues. V was clipped by 6 bases and J by 6 bases; unmatched bases: 10. Germline V CDR1 and CDR2: DFQATT, SNEGSKA (reference sequence). CDR3: CSADSGSYIDTQYF. The CDR3 DNA is TGCAGTGCAGATAGCGGGAGCTATATCGATACGCAGTATTTT.